The sequence of this T cell receptor (beta chain) was determined in a study of T cell repertoires in cytomegalovirus infection. Study-level information: Public TCR beta signatures marked donors with CMV infection and the matching HLA.

This CDR3 has 13 residues. The V gene lost 2 bases and the J gene lost 8 bases, with 12 bases spanning the gap. Germline loops: CDR1 ENHRY, CDR2 SYGVKD. Via MiXCR, TCRdb re-called the reads, giving one row per CDR3 protein. The data hold hundreds of thousands of distinct CDR3 sequences, with 30% to 40% observed a single time. General observations from the study: It was HLA-C-restricted CMV-specific TCR beta clonotypes that dominated the response ex vivo.

Turning to this clonotype: Its cognate antigen is unknown.

This sequence joins TRBV10-3 and TRBJ1-2; weak D call: TRBD1 (5 bases). The receptor's source is a human donor in good health (CMV status not recorded). Some clones in this sample may be carry-over from other donors' samples. The sample was cultured PBMCs, taken from culture after CMV antigen stimulation. CDR3 in amino acids: CAISELEGLGYTF. As DNA, the CDR3 is TGTGCCATCAGTGAGCTGGAGGGGTTAGGCTACACCTTC.